A selection of T cell receptor beta chains follows, all from one sample in a study of blood T cell repertoires in COVID-19. Sequencing was performed with immunoSEQ multiplex PCR; in TCRdb, only in-frame clones are kept and a portion is missing. This repertoire shows a few hundred thousand clones, approximately 83% found once; its top ten account for 15% to 18%. What was sequenced was peripheral blood. These receptors originate from a person aged 65-85 years with COVID-19, enrolled during active disease. Both conserved end residues are part of each CDR3. A D gene is named only where the DNA matches it firmly. Not every row has a clone size; where given, it reads once, few, many or a size class.

j_call: TRBJ1-2
v_call: TRBV5-4
d_call: NA
clone_size: NA
cdr3_aa: CASRSTPNYGYTF
cdr3_nt: TGTGCCAGCAGATCGACACCGAACTATGGCTACACCTTC

j_call: TRBJ2-2
v_call: TRBV25-1
d_call: NA
clone_size: NA
cdr3_aa: CASSPGLGELFF
cdr3_nt: TGTGCCAGCAGCCCCGGGTTAGGGGAGCTGTTTTTT

j_call: TRBJ2-5
v_call: TRBV18
d_call: NA
clone_size: NA
cdr3_aa: CASSPGVAVHTQYF
cdr3_nt: TGTGCCAGCTCACCGGGTGTAGCGGTCCACACCCAGTACTTC

j_call: TRBJ1-2
v_call: TRBV7-2
d_call: TRBD1
clone_size: NA
cdr3_aa: CASSPQRTGSGYTF
cdr3_nt: TGTGCCAGCAGCCCACAGCGGACAGGGAGTGGCTACACCTTC

j_call: TRBJ2-7
v_call: TRBV4-3
d_call: NA
clone_size: NA
cdr3_aa: CASSQDGDNSYEQYF
cdr3_nt: TGCGCCAGCAGCCAAGATGGGGACAACTCCTACGAGCAGTACTTC

j_call: TRBJ1-2
v_call: TRBV9
d_call: NA
clone_size: NA
cdr3_aa: CASSARGRVNYGYTF
cdr3_nt: TGTGCCAGCAGCGCCCGCGGGAGGGTTAACTATGGCTACACCTTC

j_call: TRBJ1-6
v_call: TRBV7-8
d_call: TRBD1
clone_size: NA
cdr3_aa: CASSLGVGRQGGNSPLHF
cdr3_nt: TGTGCCAGCAGCTTAGGGGTTGGTAGACAGGGAGGAAATTCACCCCTCCACTTT

j_call: TRBJ1-4
v_call: TRBV5-5
d_call: NA
clone_size: NA
cdr3_aa: CASSLQEGNEKLFF
cdr3_nt: TGTGCCAGCAGCTTACAGGAGGGTAATGAAAAACTGTTTTTT

j_call: TRBJ2-1
v_call: TRBV4-1
d_call: TRBD2
clone_size: once
cdr3_aa: CASSPRTSGGSSYNEQFF
cdr3_nt: TGCGCCAGCAGCCCCAGGACTAGCGGGGGAAGCTCCTACAATGAGCAGTTCTTC

j_call: TRBJ1-2
v_call: TRBV6-2/TRBV6-3
d_call: TRBD1
clone_size: NA
cdr3_aa: CASSYAVLTGYGYTF
cdr3_nt: TGTGCCAGCAGTTACGCAGTACTGACAGGGTATGGCTACACCTTC

j_call: TRBJ2-2
v_call: TRBV7-2
d_call: TRBD2
clone_size: NA
cdr3_aa: CASSPSGGAYTGELFF
cdr3_nt: TGTGCCAGCAGCCCGAGCGGGGGGGCGTACACCGGGGAGCTGTTTTTT

j_call: TRBJ1-6
v_call: TRBV7-3
d_call: NA
clone_size: NA
cdr3_aa: CASSQINSYNSPLHF
cdr3_nt: TGTGCCAGCAGCCAGATAAACTCCTATAATTCACCCCTCCACTTT

j_call: TRBJ1-2
v_call: TRBV7-8
d_call: NA
clone_size: NA
cdr3_aa: CASSFRGNYGYTF
cdr3_nt: TGTGCCAGCAGCTTCCGGGGGAACTATGGCTACACCTTC

j_call: TRBJ2-7
v_call: TRBV6-5
d_call: TRBD2
clone_size: once
cdr3_aa: CASTPLAGGPGEQYF
cdr3_nt: TGTGCCAGTACCCCCCTAGCGGGGGGGCCGGGGGAGCAGTACTTC

j_call: TRBJ1-2
v_call: TRBV7-6
d_call: TRBD1
clone_size: NA
cdr3_aa: CASSLVTGNGYTF
cdr3_nt: TGTGCCAGCAGCTTAGTGACAGGGAATGGCTACACCTTC

j_call: TRBJ2-2
v_call: TRBV3-1/TRBV3-2
d_call: TRBD2
clone_size: NA
cdr3_aa: CASSQNFGGAGELFF
cdr3_nt: TGTGCCAGCAGCCAAAATTTCGGGGGGGCCGGGGAGCTGTTTTTT

j_call: TRBJ2-5
v_call: TRBV28
d_call: TRBD2
clone_size: NA
cdr3_aa: CASSPLRLAGGQTQYF
cdr3_nt: TGTGCCAGCAGTCCGCTTCGACTAGCGGGAGGGCAGACCCAGTACTTC

j_call: TRBJ1-1
v_call: TRBV5-1
d_call: NA
clone_size: NA
cdr3_aa: CASSLVDTEAFF
cdr3_nt: TGCGCCAGCAGCTTGGTAGACACTGAAGCTTTCTTT

j_call: TRBJ2-7
v_call: TRBV4-3
d_call: TRBD2
clone_size: NA
cdr3_aa: CASSRGGTSRYEQYF
cdr3_nt: TGCGCCAGCAGCCGGGGGGGGACTAGCCGCTACGAGCAGTACTTC

j_call: TRBJ1-5
v_call: TRBV18
d_call: TRBD1
clone_size: NA
cdr3_aa: CASSYSGGLNQPQHF
cdr3_nt: TGTGCCAGCTCATATTCAGGGGGGCTAAATCAGCCCCAGCATTTT

j_call: TRBJ1-5
v_call: TRBV4-1
d_call: NA
clone_size: NA
cdr3_aa: CASSLQGGNQPQHF
cdr3_nt: TGCGCCAGCAGTTTACAGGGAGGCAATCAGCCCCAGCATTTT

j_call: TRBJ2-1
v_call: TRBV30
d_call: TRBD2
clone_size: NA
cdr3_aa: CAWTGTSGRYNEQFF
cdr3_nt: TGTGCCTGGACCGGGACTAGCGGGAGATACAATGAGCAGTTCTTC

j_call: TRBJ2-5
v_call: TRBV9
d_call: NA
clone_size: NA
cdr3_aa: CASSFGVGKYQETQYF
cdr3_nt: TGTGCCAGCAGCTTCGGAGTCGGGAAGTACCAAGAGACCCAGTACTTC

j_call: TRBJ2-3
v_call: TRBV28
d_call: NA
clone_size: few
cdr3_aa: CASALARSTDTQYF
cdr3_nt: TGTGCCAGTGCCCTAGCAAGGAGCACAGATACGCAGTATTTT

j_call: TRBJ1-6
v_call: TRBV5-6
d_call: TRBD1
clone_size: NA
cdr3_aa: CASITGTGDSPLHF
cdr3_nt: TGTGCCAGCATCACCGGGACAGGGGACTCACCCCTCCACTTT

j_call: TRBJ1-2
v_call: TRBV5-4
d_call: NA
clone_size: NA
cdr3_aa: CASSLAAGAGYGYTF
cdr3_nt: TGTGCCAGCAGCTTGGCCGCAGGGGCGGGCTATGGCTACACCTTC

j_call: TRBJ1-2
v_call: TRBV5-4
d_call: TRBD1
clone_size: NA
cdr3_aa: CASSIQGDGYTF
cdr3_nt: TGTGCCAGCAGCATTCAGGGGGATGGCTACACCTTC

j_call: TRBJ1-2
v_call: TRBV3-1/TRBV3-2
d_call: TRBD1
clone_size: NA
cdr3_aa: CASSQDRTGMALGYTF
cdr3_nt: TGTGCCAGCAGCCAAGATCGGACAGGGATGGCCCTTGGCTACACCTTC

j_call: TRBJ2-1
v_call: TRBV6-2/TRBV6-3
d_call: NA
clone_size: NA
cdr3_aa: CASSLGGHEQFF
cdr3_nt: TGTGCCAGCAGCCTCGGGGGGCATGAGCAGTTCTTC

j_call: TRBJ1-3
v_call: TRBV29-1
d_call: NA
clone_size: NA
cdr3_aa: CSVAGGWQGSGNTIYF
cdr3_nt: TGCAGCGTTGCCGGGGGGTGGCAGGGGTCTGGAAACACCATATATTTT

j_call: TRBJ1-4
v_call: TRBV23-1
d_call: TRBD1
clone_size: NA
cdr3_aa: CASSQSGQDFATNEKLFF
cdr3_nt: TGCGCCAGCAGTCAATCGGGACAGGACTTTGCAACTAATGAAAAACTGTTTTTT

j_call: TRBJ1-1
v_call: TRBV5-8
d_call: NA
clone_size: once
cdr3_aa: CASSRSLPNTEAFF
cdr3_nt: TGTGCCAGCAGCCGGTCTCTGCCGAACACTGAAGCTTTCTTT

j_call: TRBJ1-4
v_call: TRBV5-8
d_call: TRBD1
clone_size: few
cdr3_aa: CASSYPGDSPNEKLFF
cdr3_nt: TGTGCCAGCAGCTACCCCGGGGACAGCCCCAATGAAAAACTGTTTTTT

j_call: TRBJ2-2
v_call: TRBV19
d_call: NA
clone_size: NA
cdr3_aa: CASSIGGGLRGNTGELFF
cdr3_nt: TGTGCCAGTAGTATAGGGGGCGGACTCAGGGGTAACACCGGGGAGCTGTTTTTT

j_call: TRBJ1-2
v_call: TRBV14
d_call: TRBD1
clone_size: NA
cdr3_aa: CASSQARTGGYGYTF
cdr3_nt: TGTGCCAGCAGCCAAGCTAGGACAGGGGGCTATGGCTACACCTTC

j_call: TRBJ2-1
v_call: TRBV7-3
d_call: TRBD1
clone_size: NA
cdr3_aa: CASSPAVLRGTGYNEQFF
cdr3_nt: TGTGCCAGCAGCCCAGCGGTGTTGAGAGGGACAGGGTACAATGAGCAGTTCTTC

j_call: TRBJ1-6
v_call: TRBV7-2
d_call: TRBD1
clone_size: NA
cdr3_aa: CASRPGTGVSPLHF
cdr3_nt: TGTGCCAGCAGACCCGGGACAGGGGTTTCACCCCTCCACTTT

j_call: TRBJ2-2
v_call: TRBV27
d_call: NA
clone_size: NA
cdr3_aa: CASTSHRGTGELFF
cdr3_nt: TGTGCCAGCACCTCACACCGAGGCACCGGGGAGCTGTTTTTT

j_call: TRBJ1-5
v_call: TRBV6-5
d_call: NA
clone_size: NA
cdr3_aa: CATRTAIGNQPQHF
cdr3_nt: TGTGCCACAAGGACAGCCATAGGAAATCAGCCCCAGCATTTT

j_call: TRBJ1-5
v_call: TRBV7-9
d_call: NA
clone_size: NA
cdr3_aa: CASSLGTRTGGNQPQHF
cdr3_nt: TGTGCCAGCAGCTTAGGAACGCGGACGGGGGGCAATCAGCCCCAGCATTTT

j_call: TRBJ2-2
v_call: TRBV16
d_call: NA
clone_size: NA
cdr3_aa: CASSLDTGELFF
cdr3_nt: TGTGCCAGCAGCCTAGACACCGGGGAGCTGTTTTTT

j_call: TRBJ2-2
v_call: TRBV11-3
d_call: NA
clone_size: NA
cdr3_aa: CASSFRGSGTSGELFF
cdr3_nt: TGTGCCAGCAGCTTTCGGGGGAGCGGGACAAGCGGGGAGCTGTTTTTT

j_call: TRBJ2-7
v_call: TRBV10-2
d_call: NA
clone_size: NA
cdr3_aa: CASSALAVDEQYF
cdr3_nt: TGCGCCAGCAGTGCGTTGGCGGTCGACGAGCAGTACTTC

j_call: TRBJ2-1
v_call: TRBV10-3
d_call: TRBD2
clone_size: NA
cdr3_aa: CAIKNSGTRSEQFF
cdr3_nt: TGTGCCATCAAGAATTCCGGGACTAGGAGTGAGCAGTTCTTC

j_call: TRBJ2-5
v_call: TRBV7-9
d_call: TRBD2
clone_size: NA
cdr3_aa: CASSLGLAGQETQYF
cdr3_nt: TGTGCCAGCAGCTTGGGACTAGCGGGACAAGAGACCCAGTACTTC

j_call: TRBJ1-3
v_call: TRBV7-2
d_call: NA
clone_size: NA
cdr3_aa: CASSLQGPVGNTIYF
cdr3_nt: TGTGCCAGCAGCTTACAGGGGCCGGTTGGAAACACCATATATTTT

j_call: TRBJ2-1
v_call: TRBV2
d_call: TRBD1
clone_size: NA
cdr3_aa: CASSKTGGNEQFF
cdr3_nt: TGTGCCAGCAGTAAGACAGGGGGCAATGAGCAGTTCTTC

j_call: TRBJ2-2
v_call: TRBV5-1
d_call: TRBD1
clone_size: NA
cdr3_aa: CASSLGQGAGELFF
cdr3_nt: TGCGCCAGCAGCTTAGGACAGGGGGCCGGGGAGCTGTTTTTT

j_call: TRBJ2-1
v_call: TRBV14
d_call: NA
clone_size: few
cdr3_aa: CASSQDPGYNEQFF
cdr3_nt: TGTGCCAGCAGCCAAGACCCAGGTTACAATGAGCAGTTCTTC

j_call: TRBJ2-7
v_call: TRBV7-9
d_call: TRBD1
clone_size: NA
cdr3_aa: CASSNGTDSYEQYF
cdr3_nt: TGTGCCAGCAGCAACGGGACAGACTCCTACGAGCAGTACTTC

j_call: TRBJ2-1
v_call: TRBV28
d_call: TRBD2
clone_size: NA
cdr3_aa: CASSLTSGIYNEQFF
cdr3_nt: TGTGCCAGCAGTTTGACTAGCGGGATATACAATGAGCAGTTCTTC

j_call: TRBJ2-6
v_call: TRBV3-1/TRBV3-2
d_call: NA
clone_size: NA
cdr3_aa: CASSQESGRGANVLTF
cdr3_nt: TGTGCCAGCAGCCAAGAATCAGGGCGTGGGGCCAACGTCCTGACTTTC

j_call: TRBJ2-7
v_call: TRBV5-6
d_call: TRBD2
clone_size: once
cdr3_aa: CASSLRAGSSYEQYF
cdr3_nt: TGTGCCAGCAGCTTACGAGCGGGGAGCTCCTACGAGCAGTACTTC

j_call: TRBJ2-3
v_call: TRBV24-1
d_call: TRBD2
clone_size: NA
cdr3_aa: CATSDFSSGGSDTQYF
cdr3_nt: TGTGCCACCAGTGATTTTTCTAGCGGGGGGTCAGATACGCAGTATTTT